This is a list of T cell receptor beta chains from one sample in a study of vaccination effects on CD4 cells after COVID-19. Measured with immunoSEQ multiplex PCR; TCRdb has only the in-frame clones, and not every one. Of roughly 63,000 clones in the sample, 75% to 85% were seen once. For these receptors, no antigen is known. The sequences come from CD4+ T cells from PBMCs cultured with HCoV-OC43 spike peptides, collected after COVID-19 vaccination. All receptors derive from a human donor who received a COVID-19 vaccine. Each CDR3 is given with its conserved first and last residue. D genes are given only for firm matches. Size is stated for part of the rows, as once, few or many counts, or as a class when the clone is expanded.

v_gene: TRBV5-1; abundance: NA; d_gene: NA; len: 13; j_gene: TRBJ2-5; CDR3aa: CASSLAEGETQYF; CDR3nt: TGCGCCAGCAGCTTGGCCGAGGGGGAGACCCAGTACTTC
v_gene: TRBV7-9; abundance: NA; d_gene: NA; len: 18; j_gene: TRBJ2-3; CDR3aa: CASSPRGVGDAITDTQYF; CDR3nt: TGTGCCAGCAGCCCAAGGGGGGTAGGGGACGCCATAACAGATACGCAGTATTTT
v_gene: TRBV19; abundance: few; d_gene: NA; len: 13; j_gene: TRBJ1-5; CDR3aa: CASSIRARQPQHF; CDR3nt: TGTGCCAGTAGTATCAGGGCCCGCCAGCCCCAGCATTTT
v_gene: TRBV10-3; abundance: NA; d_gene: NA; len: 15; j_gene: TRBJ1-3; CDR3aa: CAISDPEVQENTIYF; CDR3nt: TGTGCCATCAGTGACCCCGAGGTTCAGGAAAACACCATATATTTT
v_gene: TRBV4-1; abundance: NA; d_gene: NA; len: 16; j_gene: TRBJ2-3; CDR3aa: CASSPYVPVSTDTQYF; CDR3nt: TGCGCCAGCAGCCCGTATGTCCCGGTTAGCACAGATACGCAGTATTTT
v_gene: TRBV4-3; abundance: NA; d_gene: TRBD2; len: 17; j_gene: TRBJ2-3; CDR3aa: CASSQDGSGGGTDTQYF; CDR3nt: TGCGCCAGCAGCCAAGATGGTAGCGGGGGAGGCACAGATACGCAGTATTTT
v_gene: TRBV18; abundance: NA; d_gene: NA; len: 13; j_gene: TRBJ1-1; CDR3aa: CASSLDRNTEAFF; CDR3nt: TGTGCCAGCTCACTTGACAGAAACACTGAAGCTTTCTTT
v_gene: TRBV10-3; abundance: NA; d_gene: TRBD2; len: 18; j_gene: TRBJ2-3; CDR3aa: CAISGTYSGGGDFDTQYF; CDR3nt: TGTGCCATCAGTGGGACTTATAGCGGGGGGGGAGATTTCGATACGCAGTATTTT
v_gene: TRBV6-5; abundance: NA; d_gene: NA; len: 13; j_gene: TRBJ2-5; CDR3aa: CASEETGRETQYF; CDR3nt: TGTGCCAGCGAGGAGACAGGCCGGGAGACCCAGTACTTC
v_gene: TRBV7-8; abundance: many; d_gene: TRBD2; len: 18; j_gene: TRBJ2-5; CDR3aa: CASSTRTVTSGGRETQYF; CDR3nt: TGTGCCAGCAGCACGCGGACTGTGACTAGCGGGGGGAGGGAGACCCAGTACTTC
v_gene: TRBV5-1; abundance: NA; d_gene: NA; len: 15; j_gene: TRBJ2-3; CDR3aa: CASSTPGHDTDTQYF; CDR3nt: TGCGCCAGCAGCACACCGGGACACGACACAGATACGCAGTATTTT
v_gene: TRBV3-1/TRBV3-2; abundance: NA; d_gene: NA; len: 15; j_gene: TRBJ1-2; CDR3aa: CASSFTSRGAGGYTF; CDR3nt: TGTGCCAGCAGCTTTACCTCAAGGGGCGCGGGTGGCTACACCTTC
v_gene: TRBV3-1/TRBV3-2; abundance: NA; d_gene: TRBD1; len: 16; j_gene: TRBJ2-6; CDR3aa: CASSHSDRAGANVLTF; CDR3nt: TGTGCCAGCAGCCATTCGGACAGGGCTGGGGCCAACGTCCTGACTTTC
v_gene: TRBV29-1; abundance: NA; d_gene: TRBD2; len: 13; j_gene: TRBJ2-1; CDR3aa: CSVKGAGGLGQFF; CDR3nt: TGCAGCGTTAAAGGGGCGGGGGGTCTAGGGCAGTTCTTC
v_gene: TRBV20-1; abundance: NA; d_gene: TRBD2; len: 16; j_gene: TRBJ2-1; CDR3aa: CSASSGIAGGYNEQFF; CDR3nt: TGCAGTGCTAGTAGTGGGATAGCGGGGGGCTACAATGAGCAGTTCTTC
v_gene: TRBV5-1; abundance: once; d_gene: TRBD1; len: 15; j_gene: TRBJ2-2; CDR3aa: CASRSGTGTPGELFF; CDR3nt: TGCGCCAGCAGATCCGGGACAGGAACTCCCGGGGAGCTGTTTTTT
v_gene: TRBV12-5; abundance: NA; d_gene: NA; len: 16; j_gene: TRBJ2-2; CDR3aa: CASGPETALNTGELFF; CDR3nt: TGTGCTAGTGGTCCCGAAACAGCTTTAAACACCGGGGAGCTGTTTTTT
v_gene: TRBV15; abundance: NA; d_gene: TRBD1; len: 16; j_gene: TRBJ2-2; CDR3aa: CATSPRRTGNTGELFF; CDR3nt: TGTGCCACCAGCCCCCGCAGGACAGGGAACACCGGGGAGCTGTTTTTT
v_gene: TRBV2; abundance: NA; d_gene: NA; len: 13; j_gene: TRBJ1-1; CDR3aa: CASSVPGRTEAFF; CDR3nt: TGTGCCAGCAGTGTACCAGGGCGCACTGAAGCTTTCTTT
v_gene: TRBV6-5; abundance: NA; d_gene: TRBD1; len: 15; j_gene: TRBJ2-2; CDR3aa: CASSRDRADTGELFF; CDR3nt: TGTGCCAGCAGCCGGGACAGGGCTGACACCGGGGAGCTGTTTTTT
v_gene: TRBV5-1; abundance: NA; d_gene: NA; len: 14; j_gene: TRBJ2-3; CDR3aa: CASSWAQNTDTQYF; CDR3nt: TGCGCCAGCAGCTGGGCGCAAAACACAGATACGCAGTATTTT
v_gene: TRBV7-2; abundance: once; d_gene: NA; len: 13; j_gene: TRBJ1-6; CDR3aa: CASSLRGNSPLHF; CDR3nt: TGTGCCAGCAGCTTACGAGGGAATTCACCCCTCCACTTT
v_gene: TRBV5-6; abundance: few; d_gene: TRBD1; len: 15; j_gene: TRBJ2-1; CDR3aa: CASSRDSLLYNEQFF; CDR3nt: TGTGCCAGCAGCAGGGACAGCCTGCTTTACAATGAGCAGTTCTTC
v_gene: TRBV5-1; abundance: NA; d_gene: TRBD1; len: 16; j_gene: TRBJ2-1; CDR3aa: CASSRRQGSAPPEQFF; CDR3nt: TGCGCCAGCAGCCGAAGACAGGGGAGTGCCCCGCCGGAGCAGTTCTTC
v_gene: TRBV4-3; abundance: NA; d_gene: TRBD1; len: 15; j_gene: TRBJ1-6; CDR3aa: CASSQEQGVNSPLHF; CDR3nt: TGCGCCAGCAGCCAAGAACAGGGGGTTAATTCACCCCTCCACTTT
v_gene: TRBV19; abundance: NA; d_gene: TRBD1; len: 18; j_gene: TRBJ2-1; CDR3aa: CASSIRWTGTEIDNEQFF; CDR3nt: TGTGCCAGTAGTATACGATGGACCGGGACAGAAATCGACAATGAGCAGTTCTTC
v_gene: TRBV5-1; abundance: NA; d_gene: TRBD2; len: 14; j_gene: TRBJ2-2; CDR3aa: CASSLAMGLGELFF; CDR3nt: TGCGCCAGCAGCTTGGCCATGGGACTAGGGGAGCTGTTTTTT